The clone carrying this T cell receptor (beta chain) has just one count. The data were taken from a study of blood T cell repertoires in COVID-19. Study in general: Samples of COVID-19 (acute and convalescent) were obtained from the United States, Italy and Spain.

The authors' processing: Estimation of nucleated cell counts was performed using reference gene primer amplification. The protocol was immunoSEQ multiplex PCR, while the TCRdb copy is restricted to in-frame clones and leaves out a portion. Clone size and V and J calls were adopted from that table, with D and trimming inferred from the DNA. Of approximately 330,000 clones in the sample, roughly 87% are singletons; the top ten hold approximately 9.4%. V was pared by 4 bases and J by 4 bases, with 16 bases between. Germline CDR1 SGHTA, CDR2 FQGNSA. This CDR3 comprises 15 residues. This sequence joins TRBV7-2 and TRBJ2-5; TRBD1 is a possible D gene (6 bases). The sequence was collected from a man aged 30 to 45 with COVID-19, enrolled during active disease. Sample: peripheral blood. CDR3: CASSSRSQGPETQYF. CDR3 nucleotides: TGTGCCAGCAGCTCCCGAAGCCAGGGGCCAGAGACCCAGTACTTC.